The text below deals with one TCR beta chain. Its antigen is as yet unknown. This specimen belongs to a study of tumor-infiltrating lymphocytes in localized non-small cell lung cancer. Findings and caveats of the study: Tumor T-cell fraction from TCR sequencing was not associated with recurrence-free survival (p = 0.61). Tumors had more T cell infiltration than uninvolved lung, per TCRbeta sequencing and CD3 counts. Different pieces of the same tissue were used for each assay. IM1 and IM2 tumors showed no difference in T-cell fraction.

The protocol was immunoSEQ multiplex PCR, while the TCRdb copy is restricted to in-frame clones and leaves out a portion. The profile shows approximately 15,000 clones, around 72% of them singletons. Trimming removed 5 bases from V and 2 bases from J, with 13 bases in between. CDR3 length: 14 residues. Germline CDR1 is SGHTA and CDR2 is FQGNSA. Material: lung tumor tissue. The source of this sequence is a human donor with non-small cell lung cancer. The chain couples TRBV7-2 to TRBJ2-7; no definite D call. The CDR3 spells CASSLPETPYEQYF. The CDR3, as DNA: TGTGCCAGCAGCCTCCCTGAGACCCCCTACGAGCAGTACTTC.